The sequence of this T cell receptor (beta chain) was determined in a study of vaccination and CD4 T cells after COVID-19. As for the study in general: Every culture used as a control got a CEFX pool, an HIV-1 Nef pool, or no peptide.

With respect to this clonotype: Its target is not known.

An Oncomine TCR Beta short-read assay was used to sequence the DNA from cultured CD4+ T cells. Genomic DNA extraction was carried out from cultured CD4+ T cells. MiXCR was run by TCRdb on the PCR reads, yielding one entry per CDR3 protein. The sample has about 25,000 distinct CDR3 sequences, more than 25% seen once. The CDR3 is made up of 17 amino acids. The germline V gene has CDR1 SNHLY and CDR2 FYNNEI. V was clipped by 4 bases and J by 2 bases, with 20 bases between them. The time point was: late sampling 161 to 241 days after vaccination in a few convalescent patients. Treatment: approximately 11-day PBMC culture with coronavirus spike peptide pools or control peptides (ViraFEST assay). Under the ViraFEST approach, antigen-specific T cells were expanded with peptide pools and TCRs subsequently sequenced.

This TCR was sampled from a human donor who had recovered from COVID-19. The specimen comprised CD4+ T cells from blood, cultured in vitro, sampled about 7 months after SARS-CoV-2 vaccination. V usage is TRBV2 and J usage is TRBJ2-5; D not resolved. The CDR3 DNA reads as TGTGCCAGCAGTGTTACCCAACCTAACCCGCCGCAAGAGACCCAGTACTTC. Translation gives CASSVTQPNPPQETQYF. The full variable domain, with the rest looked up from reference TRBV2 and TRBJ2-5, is EPEVTQTPSHQVTQMGQEVILRCVPISNHLYFYWYRQILGQKVEFLVSFYNNEISEKSEIFDDQFSVERPDGSNFTLKIRSTKLEDSAMYFCASSVTQPNPPQETQYFGPGTRLLVL.